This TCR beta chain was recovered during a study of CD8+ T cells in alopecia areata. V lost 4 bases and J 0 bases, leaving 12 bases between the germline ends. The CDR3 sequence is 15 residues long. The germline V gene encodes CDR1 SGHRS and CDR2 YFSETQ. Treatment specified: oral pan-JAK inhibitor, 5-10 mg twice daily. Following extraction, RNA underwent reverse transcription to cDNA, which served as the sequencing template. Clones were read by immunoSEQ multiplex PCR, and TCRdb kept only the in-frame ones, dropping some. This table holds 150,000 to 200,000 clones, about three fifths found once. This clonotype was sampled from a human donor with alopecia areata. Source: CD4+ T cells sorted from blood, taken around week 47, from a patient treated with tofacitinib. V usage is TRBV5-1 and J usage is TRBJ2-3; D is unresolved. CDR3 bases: TGCGCCAGCAGCCAGGTGACAACTAGCACAGATACGCAGTATTTT. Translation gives CASSQVTTSTDTQYF.